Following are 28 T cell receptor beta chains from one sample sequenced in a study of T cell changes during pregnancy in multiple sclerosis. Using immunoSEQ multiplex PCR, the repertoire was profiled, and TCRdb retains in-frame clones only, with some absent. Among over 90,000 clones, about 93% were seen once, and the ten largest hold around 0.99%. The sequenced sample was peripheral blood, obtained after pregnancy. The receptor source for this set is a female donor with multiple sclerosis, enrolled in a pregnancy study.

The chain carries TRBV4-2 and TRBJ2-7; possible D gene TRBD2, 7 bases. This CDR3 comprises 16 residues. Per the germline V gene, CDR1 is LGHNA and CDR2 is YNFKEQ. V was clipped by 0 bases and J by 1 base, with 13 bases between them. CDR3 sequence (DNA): TGTGCCAGCAGCCAAGACGTGGGGGGGGCGTCCTACGAGCAGTACTTC. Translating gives CASSQDVGGASYEQYF.

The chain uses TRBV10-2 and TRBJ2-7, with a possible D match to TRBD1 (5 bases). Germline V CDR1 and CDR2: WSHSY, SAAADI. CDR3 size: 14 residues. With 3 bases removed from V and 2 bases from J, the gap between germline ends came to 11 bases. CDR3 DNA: TGCGCCAGCAGTGATACAGGCGGCCCCTACGAGCAGTACTTC. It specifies CASSDTGGPYEQYF.

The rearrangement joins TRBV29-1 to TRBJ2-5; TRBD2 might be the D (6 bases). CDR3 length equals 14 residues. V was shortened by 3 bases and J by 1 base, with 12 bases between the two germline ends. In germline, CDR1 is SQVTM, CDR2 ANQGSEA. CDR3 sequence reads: CSVDLAGTQETQYF. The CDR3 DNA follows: TGCAGCGTTGATCTTGCGGGGACCCAAGAGACCCAGTACTTC.

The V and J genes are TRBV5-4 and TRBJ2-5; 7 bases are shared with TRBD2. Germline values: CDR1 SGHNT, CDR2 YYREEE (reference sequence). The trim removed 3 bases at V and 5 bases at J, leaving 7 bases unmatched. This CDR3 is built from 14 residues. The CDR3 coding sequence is TGTGCCAGCAGCTCACGACTAGCCGGGGAGACCCAGTACTTC. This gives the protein CASSSRLAGETQYF.

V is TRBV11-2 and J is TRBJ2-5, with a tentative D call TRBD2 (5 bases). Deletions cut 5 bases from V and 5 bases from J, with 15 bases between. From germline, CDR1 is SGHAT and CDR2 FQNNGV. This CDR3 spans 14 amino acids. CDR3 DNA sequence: TGTGCCAGCAGCCCGCGAGGGCGCGGGGAGACCCAGTACTTC. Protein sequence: CASSPRGRGETQYF.

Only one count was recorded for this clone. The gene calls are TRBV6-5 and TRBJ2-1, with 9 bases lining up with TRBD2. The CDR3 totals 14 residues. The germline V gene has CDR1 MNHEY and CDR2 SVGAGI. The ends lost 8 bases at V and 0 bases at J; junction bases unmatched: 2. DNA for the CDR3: TGTGCCAGCGCGACTAGCGGCTCCTACAATGAGCAGTTCTTC. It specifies CASATSGSYNEQFF.

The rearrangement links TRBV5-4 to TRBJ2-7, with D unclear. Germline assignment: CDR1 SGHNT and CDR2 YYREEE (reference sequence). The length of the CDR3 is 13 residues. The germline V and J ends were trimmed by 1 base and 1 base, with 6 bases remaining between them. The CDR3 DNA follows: TGTGCCAGCAGCTTGTACGGGTCCTACGAGCAGTACTTC. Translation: CASSLYGSYEQYF. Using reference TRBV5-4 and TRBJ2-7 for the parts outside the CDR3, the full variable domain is ETGVTQSPTHLIKTRGQQVTLRCSSQSGHNTVSWYQQALGQGPQFIFQYYREEENGRGNFPPRFSGLQFPNYSSELNVNALELDDSALYLCASSLYGSYEQYFGPGTRLTVT.

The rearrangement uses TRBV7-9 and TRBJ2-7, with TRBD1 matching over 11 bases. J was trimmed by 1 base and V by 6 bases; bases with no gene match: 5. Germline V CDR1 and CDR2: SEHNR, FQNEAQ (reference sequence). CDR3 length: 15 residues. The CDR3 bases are TGTGCCAGCAGTTGGGACAGGGGGTGGTCCTACGAGCAGTACTTC. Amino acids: CASSWDRGWSYEQYF.

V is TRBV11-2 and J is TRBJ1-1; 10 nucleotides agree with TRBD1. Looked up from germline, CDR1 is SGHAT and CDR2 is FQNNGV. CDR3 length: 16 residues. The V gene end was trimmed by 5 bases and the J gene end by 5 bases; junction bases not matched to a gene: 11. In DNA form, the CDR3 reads TGTGCCAGCAGCCTCCTTTTTACGGGACAGGGGACTGAAGCTTTCTTT. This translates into CASSLLFTGQGTEAFF.

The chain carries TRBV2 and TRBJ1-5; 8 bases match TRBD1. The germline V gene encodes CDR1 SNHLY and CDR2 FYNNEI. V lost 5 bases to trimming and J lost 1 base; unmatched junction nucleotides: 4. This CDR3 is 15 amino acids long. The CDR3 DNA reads TGTGCCAGCAGTTCACAGGGGGGCAGCAATCAGCCCCAGCATTTT. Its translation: CASSSQGGSNQPQHF.

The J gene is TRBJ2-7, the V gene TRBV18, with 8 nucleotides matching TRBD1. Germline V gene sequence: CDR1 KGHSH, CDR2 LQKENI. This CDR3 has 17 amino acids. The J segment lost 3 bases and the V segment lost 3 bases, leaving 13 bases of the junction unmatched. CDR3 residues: CASSPPVGQELFYEQYF. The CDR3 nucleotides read TGTGCCAGCTCACCGCCCGTGGGACAGGAGTTATTCTACGAGCAGTACTTC.

Here the CDR3 reads CASSLTGVADTGELFF. CDR3 sequence (DNA): TGTGCCAGCAGCTTGACGGGAGTCGCGGACACCGGGGAGCTGTTTTTT. The rearrangement links TRBV7-8 to TRBJ2-2, with D maybe TRBD2 (6 bases). Germline assignment: CDR1 SGHVS and CDR2 FQNEAQ. There are 16 residues in the CDR3. Trimming cost V 3 bases and J 3 bases, with 14 bases left between them.

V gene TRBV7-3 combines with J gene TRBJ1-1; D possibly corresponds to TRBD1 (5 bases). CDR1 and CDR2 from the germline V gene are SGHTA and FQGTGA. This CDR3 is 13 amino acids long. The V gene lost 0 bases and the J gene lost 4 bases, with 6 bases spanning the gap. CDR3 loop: CASSLTGGTEAFF. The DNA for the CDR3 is TGTGCCAGCAGCTTAACGGGGGGCACTGAAGCTTTCTTT.

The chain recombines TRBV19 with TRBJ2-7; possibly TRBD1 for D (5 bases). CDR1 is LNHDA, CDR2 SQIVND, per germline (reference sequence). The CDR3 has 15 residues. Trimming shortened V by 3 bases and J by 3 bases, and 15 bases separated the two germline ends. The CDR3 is CASSIPTVRGYEQYF. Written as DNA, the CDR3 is TGTGCCAGTAGTATCCCCACCGTAAGGGGCTACGAGCAGTACTTC.

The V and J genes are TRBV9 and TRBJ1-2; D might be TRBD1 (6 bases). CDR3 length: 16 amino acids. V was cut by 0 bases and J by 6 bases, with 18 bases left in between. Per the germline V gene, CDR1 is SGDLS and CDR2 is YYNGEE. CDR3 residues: CASSVDYGRGTDGYTF. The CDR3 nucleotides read TGTGCCAGCAGCGTAGATTACGGCAGGGGAACGGATGGCTACACCTTC. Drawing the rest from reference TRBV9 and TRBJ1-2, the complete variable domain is DSGVTQTPKHLITATGQRVTLRCSPRSGDLSVYWYQQSLDQGLQFLIQYYNGEERAKGNILERFSAQQFPDLHSELNLSSLELGDSALYFCASSVDYGRGTDGYTFGSGTRLTVV.

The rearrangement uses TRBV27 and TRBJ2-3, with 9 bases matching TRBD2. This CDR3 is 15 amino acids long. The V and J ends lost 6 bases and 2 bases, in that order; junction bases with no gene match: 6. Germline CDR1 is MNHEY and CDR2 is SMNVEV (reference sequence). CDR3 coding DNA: TGTGCCAGCAGCTCCCGACTAGCGGACACAGATACGCAGTATTTT. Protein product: CASSSRLADTDTQYF.

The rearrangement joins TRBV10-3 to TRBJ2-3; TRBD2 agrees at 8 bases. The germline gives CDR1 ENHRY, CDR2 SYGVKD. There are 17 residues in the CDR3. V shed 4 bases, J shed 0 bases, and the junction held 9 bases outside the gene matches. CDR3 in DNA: TGTGCCATCAGTGGTCCCCCTAGCGGGCATAGCACAGATACGCAGTATTTT. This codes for CAISGPPSGHSTDTQYF.

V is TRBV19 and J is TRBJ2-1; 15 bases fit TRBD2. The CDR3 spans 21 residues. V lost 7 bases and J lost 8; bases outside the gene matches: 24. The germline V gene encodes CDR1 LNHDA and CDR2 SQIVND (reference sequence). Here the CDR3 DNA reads TGTGCCAGTACTCCACTCCACAGGACTAGCGGGAGGGACCCCTCTAAGGATGAGCAGTTCTTC. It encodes CASTPLHRTSGRDPSKDEQFF.

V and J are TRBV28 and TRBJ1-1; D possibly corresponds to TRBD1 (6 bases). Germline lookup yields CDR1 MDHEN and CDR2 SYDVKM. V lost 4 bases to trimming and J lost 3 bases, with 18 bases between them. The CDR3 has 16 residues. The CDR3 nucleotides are TGTGCCAGCAGTTGGGGAGAGGGGGGAGGGTACACTGAAGCTTTCTTT. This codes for CASSWGEGGGYTEAFF.

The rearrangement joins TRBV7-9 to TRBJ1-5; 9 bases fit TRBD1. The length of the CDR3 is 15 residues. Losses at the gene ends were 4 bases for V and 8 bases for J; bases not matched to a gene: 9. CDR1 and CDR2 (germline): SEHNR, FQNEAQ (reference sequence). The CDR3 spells CASSSQGAVSEPQHF. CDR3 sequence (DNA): TGTGCCAGCAGCTCACAGGGGGCAGTATCTGAGCCCCAGCATTTT.

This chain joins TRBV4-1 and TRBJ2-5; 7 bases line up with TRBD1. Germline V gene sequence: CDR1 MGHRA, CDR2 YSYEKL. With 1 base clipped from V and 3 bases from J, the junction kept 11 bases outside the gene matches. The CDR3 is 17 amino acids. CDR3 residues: CASSQVRIRQGEETQYF. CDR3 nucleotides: TGCGCCAGCAGCCAAGTAAGGATCCGACAGGGAGAAGAGACCCAGTACTTC.

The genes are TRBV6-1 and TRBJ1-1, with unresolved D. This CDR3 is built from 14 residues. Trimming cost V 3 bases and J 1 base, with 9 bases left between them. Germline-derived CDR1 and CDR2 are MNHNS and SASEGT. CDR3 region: CASSDLRSNTEAFF. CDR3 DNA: TGTGCCAGCAGTGATCTACGTTCGAACACTGAAGCTTTCTTT.

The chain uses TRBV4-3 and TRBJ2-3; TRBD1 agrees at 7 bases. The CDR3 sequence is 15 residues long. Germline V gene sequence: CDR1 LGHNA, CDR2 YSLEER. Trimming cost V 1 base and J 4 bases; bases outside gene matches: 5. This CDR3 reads CASSQARGGPDTQYF. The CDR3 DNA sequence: TGCGCCAGCAGCCAAGCGAGAGGGGGCCCAGATACGCAGTATTTT.

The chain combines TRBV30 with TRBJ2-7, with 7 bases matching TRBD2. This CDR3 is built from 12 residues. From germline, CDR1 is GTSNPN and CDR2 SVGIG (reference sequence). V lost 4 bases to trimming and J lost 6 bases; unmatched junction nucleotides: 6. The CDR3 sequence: CAWKRTSSEQYF. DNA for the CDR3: TGTGCCTGGAAACGGACTAGTTCCGAGCAGTACTTC. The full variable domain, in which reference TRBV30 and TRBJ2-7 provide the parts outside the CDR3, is SQTIHQWPATLVQPVGSPLSLECTVEGTSNPNLYWYRQAAGRGLQLLFYSVGIGQISSEVPQNLSASRPQDRQFILSSKKLLLSDSGFYLCAWKRTSSEQYFGPGTRLTVT.

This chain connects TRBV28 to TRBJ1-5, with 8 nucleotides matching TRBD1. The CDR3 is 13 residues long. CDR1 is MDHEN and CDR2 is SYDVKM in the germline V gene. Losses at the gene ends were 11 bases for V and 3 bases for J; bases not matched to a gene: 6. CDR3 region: CAGRQGPNQPQHF. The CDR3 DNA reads TGTGCCGGTCGACAGGGGCCCAATCAGCCCCAGCATTTT.

This CDR3 reads CAISSGIGDEQFF. The CDR3 DNA reads TGTGCCATCAGTAGCGGGATAGGTGATGAGCAGTTCTTC. The V and J genes are TRBV10-3 and TRBJ2-1, with 7 bases lining up with TRBD2. The CDR3 contains 13 residues. The V segment lost 5 bases and the J segment 8 bases; nucleotides outside the gene matches: 6. Per the germline V gene, CDR1 is ENHRY and CDR2 is SYGVKD.

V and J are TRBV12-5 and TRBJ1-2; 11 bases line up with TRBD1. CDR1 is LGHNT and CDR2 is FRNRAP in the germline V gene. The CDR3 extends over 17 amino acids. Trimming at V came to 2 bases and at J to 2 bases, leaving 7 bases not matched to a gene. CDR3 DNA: TGTGCTAGTGGTTTGTCTTCGGGACAGGGGGACAACTATGGCTACACCTTC. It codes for CASGLSSGQGDNYGYTF.

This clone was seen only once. CDR3 bases: TGTGCCAGCAGATTCAACGGACTAGCGGGAGGGATAGATACGCAGTATTTT. Translation: CASRFNGLAGGIDTQYF. V is TRBV11-2 and J is TRBJ2-3; 15 nucleotides match TRBD2. This CDR3 is built from 17 residues. The V gene's germline CDR1 is SGHAT and CDR2 FQNNGV. V was pared by 6 bases and J by 5 bases, with 9 bases of the junction left unmatched. Complete variable domain (other parts from reference TRBV11-2 and TRBJ2-3): EAGVAQSPRYKIIEKRQSVAFWCNPISGHATLYWYQQILGQGPKLLIQFQNNGVVDDSQLPKDRFSAERLKGVDSTLKIQPAKLEDSAVYLCASRFNGLAGGIDTQYFGPGTRLTVL.